This TCR beta chain was obtained from a study of Tregs in tolerant kidney transplant recipients. Overall study context: Mixed chimerism was transient after nonmyeloablative marrow transplants from related graft donors.

CFSE-labeled recipient PBMCs were cultured more than 5 days with irradiated graft donor PBMCs, then FACS-sorted. Per germline, CDR1 MDHEN and CDR2 SYDVKM. CDR3 length: 16 amino acids. After removal of 2 bases from V and 3 bases from J, the junction contained 7 bases not matched to a gene. As concerns this clone: Its antigen is as yet unknown. The read falls 3 residues short of the CDR3 end, and the missing part is taken from the germline J gene.

Data came from immunoSEQ multiplex PCR; TCRdb stores just in-frame clones and leaves some out. The listing contains some 2,900 clones. The origin of this receptor is a human patient who received a combined kidney and bone marrow transplant. Source: CD8+ T cells from blood cultured with allogeneic cells, taken before the transplant. The chain couples TRBV28 to TRBJ2-7; 10 nucleotides agree with TRBD2. The CDR3 here is CASSLEGSSGSYEQYF. The DNA read from the CDR3 is TGTGCCAGCAGTTTAGAGGGCTCTAGCGGGAGCTACGAG.